Below are 23 T cell receptor beta chains sequenced from a single sample in a study of spatial heterogeneity in lung cancer. TCRdb re-derived calls from the 5' RACE reads in MiXCR, one entry per CDR3 protein. The sample lists approximately 90,000 distinct CDR3 sequences, roughly 9.5% occurring once. Time point of the sample: sample taken at primary tumor resection. Unsorted tumor, nontumor lung tissue or cryopreserved PBMC supplied the whole RNA. Sequences were derived from PBMCs, sampled at surgery. Source of these receptors: a male donor with early-stage non-small cell lung cancer.

This clonotype was seen repeatedly, ten times or more. The chain links TRBV12-5 to TRBJ1-5; TRBD1 aligns across 7 bases. V gave up 4 bases and J gave up 5 bases; unmatched junction bases: 5. From germline, CDR1 is LGHNT and CDR2 FRNRAP. The CDR3 extends over 14 amino acids. In DNA form, the CDR3 reads TGTGCTAGTGGTTCGCCGGACAGGTATCAGCCCCAGCATTTT. Protein sequence: CASGSPDRYQPQHF.

This clonotype was found many times. The V and J genes are TRBV20-1 and TRBJ2-3; 7 positions agree with TRBD1. The CDR3 has 14 residues. From germline, CDR1 is DFQATT and CDR2 SNEGSKA (reference sequence). V gave up 3 bases and J gave up 1 base; unmatched junction bases: 4. CDR3 bases: TGCAGTGCTAGTAGGGGGCACGGCACAGATACGCAGTATTTT. This sequence encodes CSASRGHGTDTQYF.

This clonotype was seen more than once but under ten times. The chain recombines TRBV7-3 with TRBJ2-5; D may be TRBD1 (6 bases). Germline CDR1 reads SGHTA; CDR2 reads FQGTGA. CDR3 length: 13 amino acids. The V end lost 5 bases, the J end lost 3 bases, and 10 bases lay between the germline ends. CDR3 in amino acids: CASSPGTKETQYF. DNA for the CDR3: TGTGCCAGCAGCCCCGGGACAAAAGAGACCCAGTACTTC.

The chain is built from TRBV24-1 and TRBJ2-1, with TRBD1 identical over 7 bases. J gave up 8 bases and V 2 bases, and 8 bases lay outside the gene matches. CDR3 length equals 15 residues. Looked up from germline, CDR1 is KGHDR and CDR2 is SFDVKD. The DNA for the CDR3 is TGTGCCACCAGTGATTCTCTGACAGGGTCGGATGAGCAGTTCTTC. Residues: CATSDSLTGSDEQFF.

The chain carries TRBV27 and TRBJ2-1; TRBD1 matches at 9 bases. The V gene's germline CDR1 is MNHEY and CDR2 SMNVEV (reference sequence). J lost 7 bases, V lost 5 bases, and 6 bases had no gene match. This CDR3 has 14 residues. CDR3 residues: CASSLWTGANEQFF. The CDR3 region has the DNA TGTGCCAGCAGTCTCTGGACAGGGGCGAATGAGCAGTTCTTC.

The sample holds a few counts of this clonotype. The gene calls are TRBV7-9 and TRBJ2-7, with D tentatively TRBD1 or TRBD2 (5 bases each). Germline loops: CDR1 SEHNR, CDR2 FQNEAQ (reference sequence). Trimming removed 3 bases from V and 3 bases from J, with 15 bases in between. This CDR3 has 15 amino acids. CDR3 DNA sequence: TGTGCCAGCAGCTTCGGTGGGACCCAGGACTACGAGCAGTACTTC. It codes for CASSFGGTQDYEQYF.

This clonotype was seen more than once but under ten times. V and J are TRBV5-5 and TRBJ2-5, with 7 bases lining up with TRBD1. The CDR3 has 13 residues. Germline CDR1 and CDR2: SGHKS and YYEKEE (reference sequence). V gave up 3 bases and J gave up 5 bases; unmatched junction bases: 4. DNA for the CDR3: TGTGCCAGCAGCTCCGACAGGGCTGAGACCCAGTACTTC. The encoded protein is CASSSDRAETQYF.

This clonotype came up many times. The J gene is TRBJ1-2, the V gene TRBV7-3; TRBD1 aligns across 11 bases. CDR1 and CDR2 (germline): SGHTA, FQGTGA. V gave up 5 bases and J gave up 8 bases; unmatched junction bases: 4. The CDR3 loop spans 13 amino acids. CDR3 in DNA: TGTGCCAGCAGCCCCCGGACAGGGGGCGGCTACACCTTC. This translates into CASSPRTGGGYTF.

The chain links TRBV25-1 to TRBJ2-5, with D perhaps TRBD1 (6 bases). CDR1 is MGHDK and CDR2 is SYGVNS in the germline V gene. The CDR3 covers 12 residues. V lost 4 bases, J lost 4 bases, and 7 bases lay in between. CDR3 amino acids: CASSVRGETQYF. CDR3 nucleotide sequence: TGTGCCAGCAGTGTCAGGGGAGAGACCCAGTACTTC. Looking up the rest from reference TRBV25-1 and TRBJ2-5 gives the full variable domain: EADIYQTPRYLVIGTGKKITLECSQTMGHDKMYWYQQDPGMELHLIHYSYGVNSTEKGDLSSESTVSRIRTEHFPLTLESARPSHTSQYLCASSVRGETQYFGPGTRLLVL.

V gene TRBV20-1 combines with J gene TRBJ2-5; D unclear. V gave up 2 bases and J gave up 1 base, with 8 bases separating them. This CDR3 has 13 amino acids. Germline CDR1 is DFQATT and CDR2 is SNEGSKA (reference sequence). The CDR3 is CSARSQFQETQYF. In DNA form, the CDR3 reads TGCAGTGCTAGATCCCAGTTCCAAGAGACCCAGTACTTC.

As regards this clonotype: A clone one base away is much larger, so this may be a read error. V gene TRBV12-3 or TRBV12-4 combines with J gene TRBJ1-1; the D is unclear. The V end lost 11 bases, the J end lost 4 bases, and 14 bases lay between the germline ends. The CDR3 runs to 12 residues. The CDR3 protein is CAGTYYGTEAFF. DNA for the CDR3: TGTGCCGGCACTTATTACGGCACTGAAGCTTTCTTT.

This clonotype has a handful of counts. J is TRBJ2-1 and V is TRBV5-5, with D possibly matching TRBD2 (6 bases). The V end was cut by 4 bases, the J end by 7 bases, with 18 bases between. Looked up from germline, CDR1 is SGHKS and CDR2 is YYEKEE (reference sequence). This CDR3 has 15 amino acids. The CDR3 reads CASSLPRMGRNEQFF. The CDR3 bases are TGTGCCAGCAGCCTCCCACGGATGGGGAGGAATGAGCAGTTCTTC.

A note on this clonotype: This may arise from a read error, as a much more abundant clone is one base away. Because it lacks the conserved phenylalanine or tryptophan at the end, this CDR3 is likely a read error. The chain links TRBV30 to TRBJ1-2; TRBD1 might be the D (5 bases). The CDR3 spans 12 residues. The germline V gene has CDR1 GTSNPN and CDR2 SVGIG (reference sequence). Trimming pared 5 bases from V and 2 bases from J, leaving 9 bases between. Written as DNA, the CDR3 is TGTGCCTGGGGGGCCGGGAACTATGGCTACACCATC. It translates to CAWGAGNYGYTI.

J is TRBJ1-1 and V is TRBV6-5; a possible D gene is TRBD1 (6 bases). Germline values: CDR1 MNHEY, CDR2 SVGAGI. The CDR3 has 13 amino acids. V lost 2 bases and J lost 6, with 10 bases in between. This CDR3 reads CASSYPGGAEAFF. As DNA, the CDR3 is TGTGCCAGCAGTTACCCCGGGGGCGCTGAAGCTTTCTTT.

This clonotype was counted at least ten times. The chain combines TRBV6-2 or TRBV6-3 with TRBJ2-5; either TRBD1 or TRBD2 may fit D (6 bases each). The CDR3 runs to 14 residues. CDR1 is MNHEY and CDR2 is SVGEGT in the germline V gene. Trimming stripped 0 bases from V and 6 bases from J, with 11 bases between. The CDR3 region has the DNA TGTGCCAGCAGTTACTCGGGGGGCCGCAAGACCCAGTACTTC. Translated, it gives CASSYSGGRKTQYF.

In its sample, this clonotype was seen many times. This sequence joins TRBV29-1 and TRBJ1-2; TRBD1 agrees at 7 bases. This CDR3 region has 15 residues. From germline, CDR1 is SQVTM and CDR2 ANQGSEA. The V and J ends lost 6 bases and 7 bases, in that order; junction bases with no gene match: 17. The CDR3 DNA follows: TGCAGCGTCGACAGGGTTGGAATGAGTTCGCTTGGCTACACCTTC. It encodes CSVDRVGMSSLGYTF. The full variable domain, in which reference TRBV29-1 and TRBJ1-2 provide the parts outside the CDR3, is SAVISQKPSRDICQRGTSLTIQCQVDSQVTMMFWYRQQPGQSLTLIATANQGSEATYESGFVIDKFPISRPNLTFSTLTVSNMSPEDSSIYLCSVDRVGMSSLGYTFGSGTRLTVV.

This clonotype was recorded at least ten times. V usage is TRBV5-1 and J usage is TRBJ1-1, with D possibly being TRBD1 (6 bases). The V gene lost 4 bases and the J gene lost 2 bases, with 12 bases spanning the gap. In germline, CDR1 is SGHRS, CDR2 YFSETQ. CDR3 length equals 14 residues. Here the CDR3 DNA reads TGCGCCAGCAGCGAACAGGGAACTAACACTGAAGCTTTCTTT. Amino acid sequence: CASSEQGTNTEAFF. Combining the CDR3 with reference TRBV5-1 and TRBJ1-1 gives the whole variable domain KAGVTQTPRYLIKTRGQQVTLSCSPISGHRSVSWYQQTPGQGLQFLFEYFSETQRNKGNFPGRFSGRQFSNSRSEMNVSTLELGDSALYLCASSEQGTNTEAFFGQGTRLTVV.

The chain joins TRBV6-5 to TRBJ1-2; tentative D call: TRBD1 (5 bases). V was shortened by 5 bases and J by 8 bases, with 12 bases between the two germline ends. This CDR3 contains 12 residues. The V gene's germline CDR1 is MNHEY and CDR2 SVGAGI. The CDR3 DNA is TGTGCCAGCAGTCAACAGGATGGCGGCTACACCTTC. Protein: CASSQQDGGYTF.

This clonotype was found a few times. The chain uses TRBV15 and TRBJ2-3; 7 bases match TRBD1. The CDR3 covers 16 residues. J gave up 1 base and V 0 bases, and 4 bases lay outside the gene matches. Germline V gives CDR1 LNHNV, CDR2 YYDKDF (reference sequence). This CDR3 reads CATSRDSDRGTDTQYF. CDR3 coding DNA: TGTGCCACCAGCAGAGATTCCGACAGGGGCACAGATACGCAGTATTTT.

This clonotype has a handful of counts. The CDR3 loop reads CASSVGQRQETQYF. The CDR3 nucleotides are TGTGCCAGCAGCGTAGGTCAAAGGCAAGAGACCCAGTACTTC. The genes are TRBV9 and TRBJ2-5; D remains unclear. Trimming cost V 0 bases and J 2 bases, with 8 bases left between them. The CDR3 sequence is 14 residues long. Per the germline V gene, CDR1 is SGDLS and CDR2 is YYNGEE. Full variable domain (missing parts from reference TRBV9 and TRBJ2-5): DSGVTQTPKHLITATGQRVTLRCSPRSGDLSVYWYQQSLDQGLQFLIQYYNGEERAKGNILERFSAQQFPDLHSELNLSSLELGDSALYFCASSVGQRQETQYFGPGTRLLVL.

The sample holds a few counts of this clonotype. V gene TRBV4-2 combines with J gene TRBJ2-7; 11 bases match TRBD2. In germline, CDR1 is LGHNA, CDR2 YNFKEQ. The CDR3 spans 15 residues. V gave up 0 bases and J gave up 7 bases; unmatched junction bases: 5. The CDR3 loop reads CASSQDLAGGREQYF. The CDR3, as DNA: TGTGCCAGCAGCCAAGATCTAGCGGGAGGACGGGAGCAGTACTTC.

In this sample, this clonotype turned up many times. The chain combines TRBV5-1 with TRBJ2-5, with TRBD2 as a possible D gene (6 bases). The V gene's germline CDR1 is SGHRS and CDR2 YFSETQ. Trimming shortened V by 0 bases and J by 1 base, and 10 bases separated the two germline ends. CDR3 length: 15 residues. The CDR3 loop is CASSLGQTSQETQYF. In DNA, the CDR3 is TGCGCCAGCAGCTTGGGACAGACTAGCCAAGAGACCCAGTACTTC.

This clonotype showed up just a few times. This chain links TRBV5-6 with TRBJ1-2, with TRBD1 matching over 8 bases. The V and J ends lost 4 bases and 8 bases, in that order; junction bases with no gene match: 7. Germline CDR1 reads SGHDT; CDR2 reads YYEEEE. This CDR3 region has 13 residues. CDR3 sequence: CASSPGQEAGYTF. CDR3 in DNA: TGTGCCAGCAGCCCGGGACAGGAGGCGGGCTACACCTTC.